This TCR beta chain is drawn from a study of shared clonotypes between healthy human individuals. Whole-study findings and limits: Researchers sampled only blood; tissue repertoires likely differ.

V was clipped by 2 bases and J by 2 bases; unmatched bases: 2. This CDR3 region has 16 residues. Germline V gene sequence: CDR1 SNHLY, CDR2 FYNNEI. As to this clone: The antigen is unknown.

The authors split each subset's genomic DNA evenly across several immunoSEQ plates. Clones were read by immunoSEQ multiplex PCR, and TCRdb kept only the in-frame ones, dropping some. Among about 510,000 clones listed, roughly 78% were seen once. The V gene is TRBV2, the J gene TRBJ2-6, with 8 bases aligning to TRBD1. The sample consisted of PBMCs. The receptor's source is a woman aged 40-49 years in good health. Some clones in this sample may be carry-over from other donors' samples. CDR3 in amino acids: CASSEQGAAGANVLTF. The CDR3 DNA is TGTGCCAGCAGTGAACAGGGGGCTGCTGGGGCCAACGTCCTGACTTTC.